This passage covers 27 T cell receptor beta chains from one sample sequenced in a study of shared clonotypes between healthy human individuals. Produced via immunoSEQ multiplex PCR; TCRdb's table is partial and in-frame only. The sample carries 600,000 to 800,000 clones, roughly 72% recorded once. Material for sequencing was memory CD4+ T cells sorted from blood. Noted subset: CD45RA-negative fraction. The receptors derive from a woman aged 30 to 39 in good health.

V usage is TRBV6-1 and J usage is TRBJ1-5; no firm D call. Germline V gene sequence: CDR1 MNHNS, CDR2 SASEGT. The CDR3 has 11 amino acids. The V gene lost 2 bases and the J gene lost 15 bases, with 11 bases spanning the gap. CDR3 residues: CASSETPFSHF. CDR3 in DNA: TGTGCCAGCAGTGAAACTCCCTTTTCGCATTTT.

This chain uses TRBV4-2 with TRBJ2-2, with D possibly TRBD2 on 6 matching bases. This CDR3 spans 16 amino acids. CDR1 is LGHNA and CDR2 is YNFKEQ in the germline V gene. Deletions cut 4 bases from V and 1 base from J, with 13 bases between. The CDR3 sequence is CASSPWASENTGELFF. CDR3 coding DNA: TGTGCCAGCAGCCCTTGGGCTAGCGAGAACACCGGGGAGCTGTTTTTT.

Only a few counts were recorded for this clone. It may be a read error: a sequence one base away is much more abundant. The chain recombines TRBV5-4 with TRBJ1-5; D is undetermined. In germline, CDR1 is SGHNT, CDR2 YYREEE (reference sequence). V was trimmed by 2 bases and J by 0 bases, leaving 3 bases between them. The CDR3 is made up of 13 amino acids. The CDR3 DNA is TGTGCCAGCAGCTTTGATAGCAATCAGCCCCAGCATTTT. It yields the protein CASSFDSNQPQHF.

The chain uses TRBV10-3 and TRBJ2-7; 7 positions match TRBD1. CDR1 is ENHRY and CDR2 is SYGVKD in the germline V gene. CDR3 length: 13 amino acids. Trimming removed 6 bases from V and 5 bases from J; junction bases left unmatched: 7. CDR3: CAIRGQLNNEQYF. As DNA, the CDR3 is TGTGCCATCAGGGGACAGCTAAACAACGAGCAGTACTTC.

The chain combines TRBV15 with TRBJ2-3; D uncertain. Germline CDR1 reads LNHNV; CDR2 reads YYDKDF (reference sequence). The CDR3 extends over 15 amino acids. V lost 1 base to trimming and J lost 2 bases, with 10 bases between them. For the CDR3, the DNA is TGTGCCACCAGCAGAGTTTCCCACGACACAGATACGCAGTATTTT. Amino acid sequence: CATSRVSHDTDTQYF. Together with reference TRBV15 and TRBJ2-3, the CDR3 gives the full variable domain: DAMVIQNPRYQVTQFGKPVTLSCSQTLNHNVMYWYQQKSSQAPKLLFHYYDKDFNNEADTPDNFQSRRPNTSFCFLDIRSPGLGDTAMYLCATSRVSHDTDTQYFGPGTRLTVL.

The chain links TRBV18 to TRBJ2-7; TRBD2 might be the D (5 bases). The V gene's germline CDR1 is KGHSH and CDR2 LQKENI. There are 13 residues in the CDR3. V lost 1 base, J lost 6 bases, and 10 bases lay in between. CDR3 bases: TGTGCCAGCTCACCACGAGCAGGACTCGAGCAGTACTTC. Its protein product is CASSPRAGLEQYF. Drawing the rest from reference TRBV18 and TRBJ2-7, the complete variable domain is NAGVMQNPRHLVRRRGQEARLRCSPMKGHSHVYWYRQLPEEGLKFMVYLQKENIIDESGMPKERFSAEFPKEGPSILRIQQVVRGDSAAYFCASSPRAGLEQYFGPGTRLTVT.

This rearrangement joins TRBV19 to TRBJ1-3; no definite D call. This CDR3 spans 13 amino acids. Germline loops: CDR1 LNHDA, CDR2 SQIVND (reference sequence). The ends were cut back, 7 bases at V and 3 bases at J, with 10 bases in the middle. The CDR3 protein is CASTLGVGNTIYF. The CDR3 nucleotides are TGTGCCAGTACCCTCGGGGTTGGAAACACCATATATTTT. The entire variable domain, with the rest obtained from reference TRBV19 and TRBJ1-3, is as follows: DGGITQSPKYLFRKEGQNVTLSCEQNLNHDAMYWYRQDPGQGLRLIYYSQIVNDFQKGDIAEGYSVSREKKESFPLTVTSAQKNPTAFYLCASTLGVGNTIYFGEGSWLTVV.

The table lists this clone with a count of one. The gene calls are TRBV18 and TRBJ2-1, with D unclear. Germline assignment: CDR1 KGHSH and CDR2 LQKENI. V lost 2 bases, J lost 7 bases, and 18 bases lay in between. The CDR3 is 16 amino acids. CDR3 region: CASSPRVAQKNNEQFF. The CDR3, as DNA: TGTGCCAGCTCACCAAGAGTCGCCCAGAAGAATAATGAGCAGTTCTTC.

This clone was observed at least ten times. Additional DNA sequences in this sample encode the identical CDR3. The chain has TRBV7-2 and TRBJ2-1; 13 bases line up with TRBD2. With V trimmed by 8 bases and J by 8 bases, 9 bases remained unmatched. This CDR3 spans 15 amino acids. The germline V gene has CDR1 SGHTA and CDR2 FQGNSA. CDR3 DNA sequence: TGTGCCAGCTCCTTAGTCGGACTAGCGGGAGATGAGCAGTTCTTC. Translating it yields CASSLVGLAGDEQFF.

V usage is TRBV13 and J usage is TRBJ2-7; D ambiguous. CDR3 size: 14 residues. The V gene's germline CDR1 is PRHDT and CDR2 FYEKMQ (reference sequence). V lost 4 bases, J lost 7 bases, and 17 bases lay in between. The CDR3: CASSSSLRSREQYF. The CDR3 DNA reads TGTGCCAGCAGCTCCTCGCTGCGCTCCCGGGAGCAGTACTTC. The variable domain in full, with the rest retrieved from reference TRBV13 and TRBJ2-7, is AAGVIQSPRHLIKEKRETATLKCYPIPRHDTVYWYQQGPGQDPQFLISFYEKMQSDKGSIPDRFSAQQFSDYHSELNMSSLELGDSALYFCASSSSLRSREQYFGPGTRLTVT.

V and J are TRBV4-1 and TRBJ2-7, with D maybe TRBD2 (6 bases). V was trimmed by 0 bases and J by 3 bases, leaving 18 bases between them. This CDR3 region has 17 residues. Germline V CDR1 and CDR2: MGHRA, YSYEKL. The CDR3 region has the DNA TGCGCCAGCAGCCAAGAGGTACTAGCTGGCACCCTCTACGAGCAGTACTTC. Translated, it gives CASSQEVLAGTLYEQYF.

This chain connects TRBV5-4 to TRBJ2-7; maybe TRBD2 (5 bases). CDR3 length: 14 amino acids. Trimming took off 0 bases at V and 4 bases at J, with 11 bases between the two ends. Germline V lookup: CDR1 SGHNT, CDR2 YYREEE (reference sequence). The CDR3 reads CASSLDASGYEQYF. The CDR3 bases are TGTGCCAGCAGCTTGGACGCGAGCGGATACGAGCAGTACTTC. The full variable domain, in which reference TRBV5-4 and TRBJ2-7 provide the parts outside the CDR3, is ETGVTQSPTHLIKTRGQQVTLRCSSQSGHNTVSWYQQALGQGPQFIFQYYREEENGRGNFPPRFSGLQFPNYSSELNVNALELDDSALYLCASSLDASGYEQYFGPGTRLTVT.

The chain employs TRBV15 and TRBJ2-7; 8 bases map to TRBD1. V shed 3 bases, J shed 3 bases, and the junction held 1 base outside the gene matches. The CDR3 spans 13 residues. CDR1 is LNHNV and CDR2 is YYDKDF in the germline V gene (reference sequence). The CDR3 here is CATSSRGLYEQYF. In nucleotides, the CDR3 is TGTGCCACCAGCAGCAGGGGGCTCTACGAGCAGTACTTC. The full variable domain, completed using reference TRBV15 and TRBJ2-7, is DAMVIQNPRYQVTQFGKPVTLSCSQTLNHNVMYWYQQKSSQAPKLLFHYYDKDFNNEADTPDNFQSRRPNTSFCFLDIRSPGLGDTAMYLCATSSRGLYEQYFGPGTRLTVT.

The CDR3 loop is CARAVGYTF. For the CDR3, the DNA is TGCGCCAGAGCCGTAGGCTACACCTTC. This sequence joins TRBV5-1 and TRBJ1-2, with no clear D. Looked up from germline, CDR1 is SGHRS and CDR2 is YFSETQ. V was clipped by 8 bases and J by 8 bases, with 7 bases between them. This CDR3 spans 9 amino acids. Full variable domain (missing parts from reference TRBV5-1 and TRBJ1-2): KAGVTQTPRYLIKTRGQQVTLSCSPISGHRSVSWYQQTPGQGLQFLFEYFSETQRNKGNFPGRFSGRQFSNSRSEMNVSTLELGDSALYLCARAVGYTFGSGTRLTVV.

This clone came up once. The V call is TRBV2, the J call TRBJ1-5, with a tentative D call TRBD1 (6 bases). CDR1 is SNHLY, CDR2 FYNNEI, per germline. This CDR3 is built from 13 residues. V was cut by 6 bases and J by 6 bases, with 12 bases left in between. CDR3 DNA sequence: TGTGCCAGCAGGCGACAGGAGGCTCAGCCCCAGCATTTT. It translates to CASRRQEAQPQHF.

This chain links TRBV6-6 with TRBJ1-1, with TRBD1 identical over 9 bases. The trim removed 7 bases at V and 2 bases at J, leaving 11 bases unmatched. This CDR3 comprises 16 residues. Germline CDR1 MNHNY, CDR2 SVGAGI (reference sequence). The CDR3 loop reads CASTDFGQGINTEAFF. The DNA for the CDR3 is TGTGCCAGCACTGACTTCGGACAGGGGATTAACACTGAAGCTTTCTTT.

Comments on this clone: A much larger clone lies a single base off, so this may be a read error. The chain employs TRBV2 and TRBJ1-1; TRBD1 matches 7 bases. Germline V gene data show CDR1 as SNHLY and CDR2 as FYNNEI. The CDR3 sequence is 14 residues long. The CDR3, as DNA: TGTGCCGGCAGAGACAGGGTCATGAACACTGAAGCTTTCTTT. Its translation is CAGRDRVMNTEAFF.

The chain is built from TRBV7-2 and TRBJ1-3; D gene ambiguous. The CDR3 covers 14 residues. Between the trimmed V and J ends, which lost 2 bases and 8 bases, there was a span of 13 bases. Germline V gene lookup returns CDR1 SGHTA and CDR2 FQGNSA. CDR3 region: CASSLKWQVHTIYF. CDR3 DNA sequence: TGTGCCAGCAGCTTAAAGTGGCAAGTCCACACCATATATTTT.

There are many counts of this clone. The sample has other DNA sequences that encode this CDR3 too. The genes are TRBV9 and TRBJ2-2; a possible D gene is TRBD1 (5 bases). This CDR3 spans 13 amino acids. Germline V gene lookup returns CDR1 SGDLS and CDR2 YYNGEE. Trimming stripped 2 bases from V and 5 bases from J, with 7 bases between. DNA for the CDR3: TGTGCCAGCAGCGTCCAGGGTACCGGGGAGCTGTTTTTT. This sequence encodes CASSVQGTGELFF.

The rearrangement uses TRBV15 and TRBJ1-2; TRBD1 is a possible D gene (5 bases). Germline CDR1 LNHNV, CDR2 YYDKDF (reference sequence). This CDR3 contains 14 residues. The V end was cut by 2 bases, the J end by 4 bases, with 11 bases between. The chain's CDR3 is CATSRNRDGYGYTF. As DNA, the CDR3 is TGTGCCACCAGCAGAAATAGGGACGGCTATGGCTACACCTTC.

This rearrangement joins TRBV15 to TRBJ2-1; no clear D. The CDR3 extends over 13 amino acids. V shed 3 bases and J shed 5 bases, with 8 bases lying between them. Germline V gene lookup returns CDR1 LNHNV and CDR2 YYDKDF (reference sequence). CDR3 in DNA: TGTGCCACCAGCAGCGGCCTAGACAATGAGCAGTTCTTC. It translates to CATSSGLDNEQFF.

The chain links TRBV28 to TRBJ2-6; 8 bases are a match to TRBD1. The germline gives CDR1 MDHEN, CDR2 SYDVKM. J was trimmed by 0 bases and V by 6 bases; bases with no gene match: 10. This CDR3 is 18 amino acids long. The CDR3 region has the DNA TGTGCCAGCAGCCAACGACAGGGGCAAAGCTCTGGGGCCAACGTCCTGACTTTC. It encodes CASSQRQGQSSGANVLTF. Combining the CDR3 with reference TRBV28 and TRBJ2-6 gives the whole variable domain DVKVTQSSRYLVKRTGEKVFLECVQDMDHENMFWYRQDPGLGLRLIYFSYDVKMKEKGDIPEGYSVSREKKERFSLILESASTNQTSMYLCASSQRQGQSSGANVLTFGAGSRLTVL.

V gene TRBV5-8 combines with J gene TRBJ2-2; 7 positions match TRBD1. The CDR3 sequence is 14 residues long. CDR1 and CDR2 (germline): SGHTS, YDEGEE. The J segment lost 5 bases and the V segment lost 4 bases, leaving 5 bases of the junction unmatched. CDR3 coding DNA: TGTGCCAGCAGCGCCGCACAGGGGACCGGGGAGCTGTTTTTT. Protein: CASSAAQGTGELFF.

This clone occurred a few times. The rearrangement joins TRBV14 to TRBJ2-3; tentative D call: TRBD1 (6 bases). V was trimmed by 0 bases and J by 6 bases, leaving 13 bases between them. From germline, CDR1 is SGHDN and CDR2 FVKESK. The CDR3 is 15 residues long. In DNA, the CDR3 is TGTGCCAGCAGCCAAGAGAGGGGGAGATTGGATACGCAGTATTTT. Amino acid sequence: CASSQERGRLDTQYF.

The chain recombines TRBV28 with TRBJ2-5; D is unclear. The CDR3 covers 11 residues. CDR1 MDHEN and CDR2 SYDVKM come from the germline V gene. V was cut by 5 bases and J by 6 bases, with 7 bases left in between. CDR3 bases: TGTGCCAGCAGTCCCGCCCAGACCCAGTACTTC. Residues: CASSPAQTQYF.

This chain connects TRBV7-8 to TRBJ2-2; D is possibly TRBD2 (6 bases). Germline CDR1 is SGHVS and CDR2 is FQNEAQ. V dropped 7 bases and J dropped 1 base, with 13 bases sitting between them. The CDR3 is 15 residues long. Written as DNA, the CDR3 is TGTGCCAGCAACAAAGGACTACTGAACACCGGGGAGCTGTTTTTT. Amino acid sequence: CASNKGLLNTGELFF.

The chain uses TRBV7-8 and TRBJ1-1; D call uncertain. Deletions cut 5 bases from V and 1 base from J, with 11 bases between. This CDR3 contains 14 residues. Germline V CDR1 and CDR2: SGHVS, FQNEAQ. The CDR3 sequence: CASSPLRQNTEAFF. The CDR3 coding sequence is TGTGCCAGCAGCCCGTTGCGGCAGAACACTGAAGCTTTCTTT.